Described below is a single TCR beta chain sequence and its context. This clonotype has ten or more counts. No antigen is known for it. Qualities for individual bases were not recorded, and no much larger clone is one base off. The data were obtained in a study of post-analysis software for immune sequencing data (dated by TCRdb to about 2015). At the level of the whole study: Relapsing-remitting, secondary progressive and progressive-relapsing multiple sclerosis were recorded as disease courses, and subtype annotation was lacking for some patients. Patient repertoires were compared against 11 to 12 previously published healthy control repertoires from donors aged about 6 to 27 years. A subset of samples was prepared in parallel using single-end sample barcoding, then pooled and co-amplified after Illumina adapter ligation. General study outcomes and caveats: Direct clustering with F measure showed strong co-clustering of samples prepared in the same batch, prompting a batch-effect correction. Significantly higher frequencies in patients than in controls were found for five or six TRBV segments, including TRBV5-6, TRBV5-1 and TRBV20-1. The multiple sclerosis patient group was slightly younger than the control group. Compared with controls, multiple sclerosis patients had significantly lower normalized Chao1 diversity, a finding suggesting substantial peripheral T-cell clonal expansion.

CDR1 is given as LGHNA and CDR2 as YSLEER, both from the germline V gene. From the cysteine up to the phenylalanine, the CDR3 has a length of 18 residues. Only the CDR3 DNA is retained, 54 bases long and in frame from the first base. At the junction V is shortened by 1 base and J by 4 bases, with 17 bases in between. To demonstrate the VDJtools post-analysis software, TCR beta repertoires were profiled from the peripheral blood of about 13 young patients with multiple sclerosis. Multiple sclerosis patients were children and adolescents aged about 6 to 15 years. Libraries were made using PCR. TCRdb names Illumina HiSeq 2500 as the instrument used. To reduce PCR and sequencing biases, unique molecular identifiers were built into the TCR beta cDNA libraries. About 0.5 million cDNA molecules were obtained for every 1 to 10 million input T cells, so each molecule roughly corresponded to one T cell. The patient libraries were prepared and sequenced using the same protocol as the earlier healthy control dataset. Within a given batch, samples were prepared together, multiplexed and sequenced on the same HiSeq lane. The study's own analysis went as follows. Raw barcoded reads were processed with MIGEC, and single-read molecular identifier groups were discarded before consensus assembly and CDR3 extraction. Clonotype tables were post-analysed with VDJtools, normalizing diversity by down-sampling all datasets to the smallest sample size. In repertoire overlap clustering, CDR3 amino acid sequences, but not nucleotide sequences, were matched to correct batch-related cross-sample contamination. TCRdb passed the public sequencing reads through fastp at Q25 and MiXCR, retaining productive beta sequences. Rows are combined by CDR3 protein, so each entry shows the most common genes and DNA. TCRdb, not the original authors, processed these V and J calls. Counted in this sample were about 380,000 distinct CDR3 sequences; roughly 38% of them appeared once. The top ten hold roughly 13% of the sample.

The sample taken for sequencing was blood. The receptor was isolated from a girl aged 5 to 17 with multiple sclerosis. The V and J genes are TRBV4-3 and TRBJ1-6, with the D gene too uncertain to name. The nucleotide sequence reads TGCGCCAGCAGCCAAGTAAGAGGGTCGACCTTTTATAATTCACCCCTCCACTTT. This sequence encodes CASSQVRGSTFYNSPLHF.